A single sample is the source of the 9 T cell receptor beta chains below, sequenced in a study of CD8+ T cells in alopecia areata. Sequencing used cDNA as its template, made by extracting RNA and reverse transcribing it. Using immunoSEQ multiplex PCR, the repertoire was profiled, and TCRdb retains in-frame clones only, with some absent. The sample records some 170,000 clones, about 61% being singletons. The treatment: oral pan-JAK inhibitor, 5-10 mg twice daily. This specimen was CD4+ T cells sorted from blood, taken at approximately week 55, from a patient treated with tofacitinib. These receptors were obtained from a human donor with alopecia areata.

V and J are TRBV29-1 and TRBJ2-1, with D perhaps matching TRBD2 (5 bases). Germline V gene lookup returns CDR1 SQVTM and CDR2 ANQGSEA. The CDR3 has 13 residues. With 7 bases removed from V and 0 bases from J, the gap between germline ends came to 10 bases. The CDR3 nucleotides read TGCAGCGAAAGCGGTAGCTCCTACAATGAGCAGTTCTTC. Its protein is CSESGSSYNEQFF.

V gene TRBV6-1 combines with J gene TRBJ1-1; D is ambiguous. Looked up from germline, CDR1 is MNHNS and CDR2 is SASEGT. Trimming cost V 6 bases and J 3 bases, with 11 bases left between them. The CDR3 is 13 amino acids. The CDR3 loop is CASRRLRDTEAFF. In nucleotides, the CDR3 is TGTGCCAGCAGAAGGTTGCGGGACACTGAAGCTTTCTTT.

This clone was counted between two and nine times. The V call is TRBV21-1, the J call TRBJ2-3; no check of the table's D call, TRBD1, against the DNA was made. TRBV21-1 represents a pseudogene. The CDR3 length is 16 residues. CDR3 loop: CASTSGPTGVGDTQYF. CDR3 sequence (DNA): TGTGCCAGCACCTCAGGGCCGACAGGGGTTGGAGATACGCAGTATTTT.

This clone was counted a few times. The chain is built from TRBV30 and TRBJ2-3; D perhaps matches TRBD1 (5 bases). CDR1 and CDR2 from the germline V gene are GTSNPN and SVGIG (reference sequence). The CDR3 covers 12 residues. V was cut by 2 bases and J by 9 bases, with 12 bases left in between. CDR3 DNA: TGTGCCTGGAGTTCCATGGACAAGACGCAGTATTTT. Amino acid sequence: CAWSSMDKTQYF.

The V call is TRBV19, the J call TRBJ2-5; a weak D match, TRBD2 (6 bases). The germline CDR1 and CDR2 sequences are LNHDA and SQIVND (reference sequence). This CDR3 is 13 amino acids long. V was cut by 9 bases and J by 5 bases, with 16 bases left in between. The CDR3: CASKEGSGETQYF. DNA for the CDR3: TGTGCCAGCAAGGAGGGGAGTGGGGAGACCCAGTACTTC.

The chain uses TRBV5-1 and TRBJ2-7; D not certain. Trimming removed 2 bases at V and 3 bases at J, with 27 bases between. The germline CDR1 and CDR2 sequences are SGHRS and YFSETQ. The CDR3 spans 19 residues. The CDR3 coding sequence is TGCGCCAGCAGCTTATACTATGAAATGGTGGGGTCGGCTTTCTACGAGCAGTACTTC. This codes for CASSLYYEMVGSAFYEQYF.

This sequence joins TRBV5-1 and TRBJ2-3, with 8 bases identical to TRBD1. The length of the CDR3 is 15 residues. CDR1 and CDR2 from the germline V gene are SGHRS and YFSETQ. V shed 5 bases, J shed 6 bases, and the junction held 11 bases outside the gene matches. CDR3 nucleotide sequence: TGCGCCAGCAGAGCCCCAGGGGGCGCATCCGATACGCAGTATTTT. Translation gives CASRAPGGASDTQYF.

This chain uses TRBV6-6 with TRBJ2-5; 10 bases are a match to TRBD2. This CDR3 comprises 11 residues. Germline V gene data show CDR1 as MNHNY and CDR2 as SVGAGI (reference sequence). After removal of 5 bases from V and 13 bases from J, the junction contained 4 bases not matched to a gene. The CDR3 here is CASSPGTSVYF. The DNA for the CDR3 is TGTGCCAGCAGTCCCGGGACTAGCGTGTACTTC.

V and J are TRBV29-1 and TRBJ2-1; D ambiguous. CDR3 length equals 14 residues. The V and J ends lost 4 bases and 0 bases respectively, with 10 bases between them. Per the germline V gene, CDR1 is SQVTM and CDR2 is ANQGSEA. This CDR3 is CSVVKQSSYNEQFF. The CDR3 region has the DNA TGCAGCGTTGTAAAGCAGAGCTCCTACAATGAGCAGTTCTTC.